This T cell receptor (beta chain) was identified in a study of identifying expanded T cells in peripheral blood. Regarding this clone: Its target is not known.

The repertoire was sequenced with immunoSEQ multiplex PCR; TCRdb's copy has only in-frame clones and lacks some. The sample records approximately 91,000 clones, 70% to 90% being singletons. Whole-study results and caveats: Across healthy donors, higher total template counts meant significantly greater approximately two-week count variance. Differentially abundant clones: about 1.3 between replicates, 15 to 17 at roughly 15 days, 18 to 20 at four.

This CDR3 comprises 16 residues. V shed 3 bases and J shed 0 bases, with 14 bases lying between them. The V and J genes are TRBV23-1 and TRBJ2-5, with D hard to call. TRBV23-1 is an ORF, and what it does is uncertain. This receptor was taken from a person between 18 and 75 years old in good health. The sequenced sample was blood. CDR3 protein: CASSHGRNEDQETQYF. CDR3 DNA sequence: TGCGCCAGCAGTCACGGCAGGAATGAAGACCAAGAGACCCAGTACTTC.